A single sample gave rise to the 30 T cell receptor beta chains below, sequenced in a study of CD8 T cells in Susac syndrome. An amount of RNA that ranged from about 0.45 to 1 ug was reverse transcribed with random hexamers. Via MiXCR, TCRdb re-called the immunoSEQ multiplex PCR reads, giving one row per CDR3 protein. The repertoire includes 160,000 or so distinct CDR3 sequences, roughly 95% of them detected once, and 0.16% sits in the top ten. Sequences were obtained from CD4+ T cells from PBMCs. The receptors here all came from a human donor with Susac syndrome.

This chain uses TRBV25-1 with TRBJ2-5; TRBD1 agrees at 7 bases. The CDR3 loop spans 15 amino acids. The germline V gene encodes CDR1 MGHDK and CDR2 SYGVNS. Trimming took 0 bases from V and 4 from J; bases not matched to a gene: 5. The CDR3 sequence is CASSEYKTGRETQYF. DNA of the CDR3: TGTGCCAGCAGTGAATATAAGACAGGGCGAGAGACCCAGTACTTC.

In this sample, this clonotype turned up once. The rearrangement joins TRBV20-1 to TRBJ2-1; 15 positions agree with TRBD2. The CDR3 has 13 amino acids. The germline V gene encodes CDR1 DFQATT and CDR2 SNEGSKA (reference sequence). With V trimmed by 4 bases and J by 15 bases, 7 bases remained unmatched. The CDR3 here is CSATGLAGGVPFF. The CDR3 bases are TGCAGTGCTACGGGACTAGCGGGGGGTGTGCCGTTCTTC.

This sequence joins TRBV3-1 and TRBJ2-5; D is unclear. Trimming shortened V by 0 bases and J by 0 bases, and 8 bases separated the two germline ends. CDR1 and CDR2 (germline): LGHDT, YNNKEL (reference sequence). The CDR3 has 15 amino acids. CDR3 in amino acids: CASSQEGTNQETQYF. In nucleotides, the CDR3 is TGTGCCAGCAGCCAAGAAGGAACTAACCAAGAGACCCAGTACTTC.

The rearrangement links TRBV7-2 to TRBJ1-5; 7 bases map to TRBD1. The CDR3 covers 16 residues. V lost 3 bases to trimming and J lost 1 base; unmatched junction nucleotides: 6. Germline values: CDR1 SGHTA, CDR2 FQGNSA. CDR3 loop: CASSFRTGLSNQPQHF. The CDR3 DNA reads TGTGCCAGCAGCTTCCGGACAGGCCTAAGCAATCAGCCCCAGCATTTT.

The rearrangement joins TRBV6-1 to TRBJ2-7; 8 bases are a match to TRBD2. Germline loops: CDR1 MNHNS, CDR2 SASEGT. The CDR3 spans 16 residues. With 6 bases clipped from V and 1 base from J, the junction kept 11 bases outside the gene matches. CDR3 loop: CASRTSSGLGSYEQYF. The CDR3 DNA reads as TGTGCCAGCAGAACTTCCTCGGGACTAGGTTCCTACGAGCAGTACTTC.

The chain employs TRBV11-2 and TRBJ2-1; 7 positions match TRBD2. Trimming at V came to 5 bases and at J to 4 bases, leaving 11 bases not matched to a gene. The CDR3 length is 16 residues. CDR1 is SGHAT and CDR2 is FQNNGV in the germline V gene. As DNA, the CDR3 is TGTGCCAGCAGCCTCGGGGGGTGGGCGAGATACAATGAGCAGTTCTTC. Encoded protein: CASSLGGWARYNEQFF.

This clonotype was detected once. In DNA, the CDR3 is TGTGCCAGCAGCTATAGCCTAGGGTGGAACACTGAAGCTTTCTTT. Encoded protein: CASSYSLGWNTEAFF. The gene calls are TRBV7-9 and TRBJ1-1; D gene uncertain. The length of the CDR3 is 15 residues. Deletions cut 4 bases from V and 1 base from J, with 13 bases between. Germline assignment: CDR1 SEHNR and CDR2 FQNEAQ (reference sequence).

This clonotype has just one count. V usage is TRBV3-1 and J usage is TRBJ2-2, with 7 positions matching TRBD1. The germline V gene has CDR1 LGHDT and CDR2 YNNKEL (reference sequence). The CDR3 extends over 14 amino acids. Germline trimming cut 4 bases from V and 6 bases from J; bases unmatched to any gene: 5. The CDR3 spells CASSLRDSAGELFF. The CDR3 nucleotides read TGTGCCAGCAGCCTAAGGGACAGCGCCGGGGAGCTGTTTTTT.

The chain is built from TRBV20-1 and TRBJ2-3, with D maybe TRBD2 (5 bases). CDR1 DFQATT and CDR2 SNEGSKA come from the germline V gene (reference sequence). This CDR3 contains 13 residues. V shed 5 bases and J shed 0 bases, with 9 bases lying between them. Here the CDR3 reads CSAARASTDTQYF. Here the CDR3 DNA reads TGCAGTGCTGCGAGGGCGAGCACAGATACGCAGTATTTT.

This clonotype was detected once. The chain joins TRBV15 to TRBJ2-3; D not resolved. V was shortened by 3 bases and J by 3 bases, with 13 bases between the two germline ends. Germline lookup yields CDR1 LNHNV and CDR2 YYDKDF (reference sequence). The CDR3 is 15 amino acids. The CDR3 DNA sequence: TGTGCCACCAGCAGCGCGACCGTGGAGACAGATACGCAGTATTTT. Its protein product is CATSSATVETDTQYF.

The chain combines TRBV3-1 with TRBJ2-3; D may be TRBD1 (6 bases). This CDR3 has 16 amino acids. The germline CDR1 and CDR2 sequences are LGHDT and YNNKEL (reference sequence). Trimming pared 4 bases from V and 10 bases from J, leaving 24 bases between. As DNA, the CDR3 is TGTGCCAGCAGCCTCTGGACAGCTTCAGCCCTACCGTCGCAGTATTTT. As protein: CASSLWTASALPSQYF.

The rearrangement links TRBV12-3 or TRBV12-4 to TRBJ2-3, with a tentative D call TRBD1 (5 bases). This CDR3 spans 13 amino acids. Trimming shortened V by 3 bases and J by 12 bases, and 16 bases separated the two germline ends. The CDR3 is CASSFNRPTDQYF. In DNA, the CDR3 is TGTGCCAGCAGTTTTAATCGCCCGACAGACCAGTATTTT.

This chain connects TRBV7-8 to TRBJ2-5; 7 nucleotides match TRBD1. The CDR3 runs to 14 residues. CDR1 and CDR2 (germline): SGHVS, FQNEAQ. V lost 7 bases to trimming and J lost 2 bases; unmatched junction nucleotides: 7. This chain's CDR3 is CASTSGTAQETQYF. CDR3 coding DNA: TGTGCCAGCACGTCTGGGACAGCGCAAGAGACCCAGTACTTC.

The chain is built from TRBV29-1 and TRBJ1-5; 9 bases match TRBD1. V lost 6 bases and J lost 7; bases outside the gene matches: 7. This CDR3 spans 13 amino acids. Germline CDR1 SQVTM, CDR2 ANQGSEA. This CDR3 reads CSVGTGRGQPQHF. In DNA form, the CDR3 reads TGCAGCGTAGGGACAGGGAGAGGCCAGCCCCAGCATTTT.

The chain has TRBV3-1 and TRBJ1-1; D remains unclear. CDR1 is LGHDT, CDR2 YNNKEL, per germline (reference sequence). Between the trimmed V and J ends, which lost 1 base and 8 bases, there was a span of 8 bases. There are 12 residues in the CDR3. The CDR3 DNA sequence: TGTGCCAGCAGCCAAGCGGGATTAGAAGCTTTCTTT. The encoded protein is CASSQAGLEAFF.

The chain joins TRBV4-1 to TRBJ2-2, with a possible D match to TRBD1 (6 bases). This CDR3 is built from 15 residues. Germline V gives CDR1 MGHRA, CDR2 YSYEKL. Trimming stripped 2 bases from V and 5 bases from J, with 12 bases between. CDR3 amino acids: CASSQNGGATGELFF. Written as DNA, the CDR3 is TGCGCCAGCAGCCAAAATGGGGGCGCGACCGGGGAGCTGTTTTTT.

The CDR3 coding sequence is TGTGCCAGCAGCGCCGAGGGGGGCCGGCTAGATCAGCCCCAGCATTTT. Its protein is CASSAEGGRLDQPQHF. V usage is TRBV7-6 and J usage is TRBJ1-5; possibly TRBD1 for D (6 bases). Trimming removed 5 bases from V and 5 bases from J, with 19 bases in between. CDR1 is SGHVS, CDR2 FNYEAQ, per germline. The CDR3 extends over 16 amino acids.

CDR3 sequence reads: CASSAGTSLGETQYF. The CDR3 coding sequence is TGTGCCAGCAGCGCCGGGACTTCCCTGGGAGAGACCCAGTACTTC. The V and J genes are TRBV13 and TRBJ2-5, with D perhaps TRBD2 (6 bases). The germline V gene has CDR1 PRHDT and CDR2 FYEKMQ (reference sequence). This CDR3 region has 15 residues. V dropped 5 bases and J dropped 4 bases, with 17 bases sitting between them.

The rearrangement joins TRBV28 to TRBJ1-6; weak D call: TRBD1 (5 bases). CDR3 length: 16 amino acids. The germline V and J ends were trimmed by 4 bases and 6 bases, with 16 bases remaining between them. Germline assignment: CDR1 MDHEN and CDR2 SYDVKM. The chain's CDR3 is CASSSYKPGRNSPLHF. In DNA, the CDR3 is TGTGCCAGCAGTTCCTACAAACCGGGACGTAATTCACCCCTCCACTTT.

This chain connects TRBV19 to TRBJ2-1, with D unclear. Trimming shortened V by 7 bases and J by 2 bases, and 9 bases separated the two germline ends. From germline, CDR1 is LNHDA and CDR2 SQIVND (reference sequence). This CDR3 region has 13 residues. In DNA, the CDR3 is TGTGCCAGTAAATTGGACCCCTACAATGAGCAGTTCTTC. Its translation is CASKLDPYNEQFF.

V is TRBV7-9 and J is TRBJ1-1; D might be TRBD1 (5 bases). CDR1 SEHNR and CDR2 FQNEAQ come from the germline V gene (reference sequence). The CDR3 loop spans 14 amino acids. V was pared by 0 bases and J by 8 bases, with 13 bases between. CDR3 sequence reads: CASSLAAGLVEAFF. The CDR3 DNA is TGTGCCAGCAGCTTAGCGGCAGGGCTGGTGGAAGCTTTCTTT.

In its sample, this clonotype was seen once. The rearrangement uses TRBV13 and TRBJ1-1; possibly TRBD1 for D (6 bases). V lost 5 bases to trimming and J lost 4 bases, with 17 bases between them. CDR3 length: 15 amino acids. Looked up from germline, CDR1 is PRHDT and CDR2 is FYEKMQ (reference sequence). The CDR3 sequence is CASSRATGTGTEAFF. Written as DNA, the CDR3 is TGTGCCAGCAGCCGAGCTACAGGGACCGGCACTGAAGCTTTCTTT.

V is TRBV14 and J is TRBJ2-7; possibly TRBD1 for D (6 bases). This CDR3 comprises 13 residues. Between the trimmed V and J ends, which lost 5 bases and 9 bases, there was a span of 17 bases. CDR1 and CDR2 (germline): SGHDN, FVKESK. As DNA, the CDR3 is TGTGCCAGCAGCTCCACCTTACAGGGTGGGCAGTACTTC. It encodes CASSSTLQGGQYF.

The CDR3 sequence: CASSLGSGPDTQYF. The CDR3 bases are TGTGCCAGCAGCTTAGGGAGCGGACCAGATACGCAGTATTTT. The V and J genes are TRBV7-2 and TRBJ2-3; a possible D gene is TRBD2 (5 bases). V shed 1 base and J shed 4 bases, with 9 bases lying between them. The CDR3 extends over 14 amino acids. CDR1 is SGHTA, CDR2 FQGNSA, per germline.

CDR3 sequence reads: CASSQWDRGDSGEQFF. For the CDR3, the DNA is TGCGCCAGCAGCCAATGGGACAGGGGGGATAGCGGTGAGCAGTTCTTC. The chain employs TRBV4-1 and TRBJ2-1; 11 positions agree with TRBD1. The junction had 9 bases not matched to a gene; V was cut back by 2 bases and J by 9 bases. This CDR3 spans 16 amino acids. Per the germline V gene, CDR1 is MGHRA and CDR2 is YSYEKL.

This clonotype was counted once. The CDR3 DNA follows: TGCGCCAGCAGCTCTGACTCAGGGACAGATACGCAGTATTTT. Translation: CASSSDSGTDTQYF. This rearrangement joins TRBV5-1 to TRBJ2-3, with a weak D call TRBD1 (5 bases). V was clipped by 3 bases and J by 3 bases, with 11 bases between them. The CDR3 runs 14 residues. From germline, CDR1 is SGHRS and CDR2 YFSETQ.

The chain recombines TRBV29-1 with TRBJ2-2; D is perhaps TRBD1 (7 bases). V was pared by 7 bases and J by 6 bases, with 18 bases between. The CDR3 sequence is 14 residues long. Per germline, CDR1 SQVTM and CDR2 ANQGSEA. The CDR3 coding sequence is TGCAGCGCAAAGGGGGGCAGGGGGTCCGGGGAGCTGTTTTTT. Translated, it gives CSAKGGRGSGELFF.

The genes are TRBV20-1 and TRBJ1-2; the D gene is possibly TRBD1 (6 bases). With 3 bases removed from V and 4 bases from J, the gap between germline ends came to 12 bases. This CDR3 is built from 13 residues. CDR1 DFQATT and CDR2 SNEGSKA come from the germline V gene (reference sequence). The CDR3 loop is CSARKGERYGYTF. The CDR3 region has the DNA TGCAGTGCTAGGAAGGGGGAACGCTATGGCTACACCTTC.

The V and J genes are TRBV6-4 and TRBJ2-3; D is uncertain. The CDR3 length is 10 residues. V lost 9 bases and J lost 2, with 3 bases in between. Germline-derived CDR1 and CDR2 are MRHNA and SNTAGT. The CDR3, as DNA: TGTGCCAGTAACACAGATACGCAGTATTTT. Protein: CASNTDTQYF.

V and J are TRBV24-1 and TRBJ2-1, with TRBD1 matching 9 bases. This CDR3 region has 16 residues. V was clipped by 4 bases and J by 12 bases; unmatched bases: 15. Germline V gene sequence: CDR1 KGHDR, CDR2 SFDVKD. The CDR3 is CATSDPRTGEGTAQFF. The CDR3 DNA reads as TGTGCCACCAGTGACCCACGGACAGGGGAGGGTACGGCGCAGTTCTTC.